The source of this T cell receptor beta chain is a study of cytomegalovirus exposure and HLA in healthy donors. The PCR ran on 60 Vbeta and 13 Jbeta primers. Profiling relied on immunoSEQ multiplex PCR, and the TCRdb table lists in-frame clones only, not all of them. The table lists roughly 100,000 clones, around 70% of them singletons. This clone was picked up a small number of times. Trimming removed 0 bases at V and 10 bases at J, with 10 bases between. The germline gives CDR1 SQVTM, CDR2 ANQGSEA. This CDR3 spans 12 amino acids. The TCR sequence derives from a man younger than 40 in good health and CMV-seronegative. Material for sequencing was PBMCs. The V and J genes are TRBV29-1 and TRBJ2-1, with D hard to call. CDR3 sequence reads: CSVEERRIEQFF. CDR3 DNA sequence: TGCAGCGTTGAAGAAAGGCGGATCGAGCAGTTCTTC.